Below, 21 T cell receptor beta chains from the same sample are listed, as sequenced in a study of blood T cell repertoires in COVID-19. Measured with immunoSEQ multiplex PCR; TCRdb has only the in-frame clones, and not every one. The sample gives 250,000 to 300,000 clones, approximately 90% of which show up once; approximately 2.4% is in the top ten. The sample was PBMCs or T cells enriched from blood (not recorded which). These receptors came from a woman in her 40s with acute COVID-19.

This clone was found once. V and J are TRBV12-3 or TRBV12-4 and TRBJ1-1, with a possible D match to TRBD1 (5 bases). Trimming cost V 3 bases and J 2 bases, with 7 bases left between them. This CDR3 is built from 13 residues. The CDR3 region is CASSFGTNTEAFF. The DNA for the CDR3 is TGTGCCAGCAGTTTCGGGACTAACACTGAAGCTTTCTTT.

The rearrangement links TRBV25-1 to TRBJ2-1; D possibly corresponds to TRBD2 (5 bases). The CDR3 spans 15 residues. CDR1 is MGHDK, CDR2 SYGVNS, per germline. V lost 1 base and J 4 bases, leaving 11 bases between the germline ends. CDR3 protein: CASSESRAAYNEQFF. DNA of the CDR3: TGTGCCAGCAGTGAATCCCGAGCGGCGTACAATGAGCAGTTCTTC.

The V gene is TRBV15, the J gene TRBJ2-1, with a possible D match to TRBD2 (6 bases). Germline values: CDR1 LNHNV, CDR2 YYDKDF (reference sequence). Trimming removed 1 base at V and 4 bases at J, with 11 bases between. CDR3 length: 15 residues. CDR3 in DNA: TGTGCCACCAGCAGAGGTGAGCGGGCTTACAATGAGCAGTTCTTC. Translated: CATSRGERAYNEQFF.

This chain joins TRBV7-2 and TRBJ1-6; 9 nucleotides line up with TRBD1. The CDR3 totals 15 residues. Germline CDR1 SGHTA, CDR2 FQGNSA. Unmatched junction bases numbered 9, after V lost 5 bases and J lost 10 bases. The chain's CDR3 is CASSATGGRESPLHF. The CDR3 DNA reads TGTGCCAGCAGCGCGACAGGGGGTCGGGAATCACCCCTCCACTTT.

The sample holds one count of this clone. The gene calls are TRBV30 and TRBJ1-2, with D perhaps matching TRBD1 (5 bases). The CDR3 spans 16 residues. Trimming left V 0 bases short and J 8 bases short, with 22 bases between. CDR1 GTSNPN and CDR2 SVGIG come from the germline V gene (reference sequence). CDR3 sequence reads: CAWSVNSGGAFGGYTF. The CDR3 DNA reads as TGTGCCTGGAGTGTAAATTCTGGAGGGGCTTTCGGCGGCTACACCTTC.

This chain connects TRBV10-3 to TRBJ1-5, with 8 bases identical to TRBD1. Looked up from germline, CDR1 is ENHRY and CDR2 is SYGVKD. The ends lost 4 bases at V and 8 bases at J; junction bases unmatched: 7. The CDR3 is 14 amino acids. The CDR3 sequence is CAISGQGAFEPQHF. CDR3 nucleotide sequence: TGTGCCATCAGTGGGCAGGGGGCGTTTGAGCCCCAGCATTTT.

This chain uses TRBV7-8 with TRBJ2-7; weak D call: TRBD2 (6 bases). CDR1 is SGHVS, CDR2 FQNEAQ, per germline. The CDR3 extends over 14 amino acids. V was cut by 4 bases and J by 4 bases, with 14 bases left in between. The CDR3 spells CASSYTGTQYEQYF. The CDR3, as DNA: TGTGCCAGCAGCTATACCGGGACTCAGTACGAGCAGTACTTC.

This chain connects TRBV28 to TRBJ1-5; 10 bases agree with TRBD1. This CDR3 comprises 18 residues. Germline trimming cut 6 bases from V and 2 bases from J; bases unmatched to any gene: 13. Germline V gene sequence: CDR1 MDHEN, CDR2 SYDVKM. The CDR3: CASSLPGTGAPGNQPQHF. The CDR3, as DNA: TGTGCCAGCAGCTTACCCGGGACAGGGGCCCCCGGCAATCAGCCCCAGCATTTT.

The rearrangement joins TRBV9 to TRBJ2-1; D may be TRBD2 (6 bases). Germline-derived CDR1 and CDR2 are SGDLS and YYNGEE. Trimming took off 0 bases at V and 9 bases at J, with 16 bases between the two ends. The CDR3 is 15 residues long. The CDR3 sequence: CASSVDTGTLSEQFF. CDR3 bases: TGTGCCAGCAGCGTAGATACCGGGACTTTAAGTGAGCAGTTCTTC.

CDR3 amino acids: CAIRGTVESGGYTF. The DNA for the CDR3 is TGTGCCATCAGAGGGACAGTTGAGTCGGGGGGCTACACCTTC. This sequence joins TRBV10-3 and TRBJ1-2; TRBD1 agrees at 7 bases. J gave up 8 bases and V 6 bases, and 12 bases lay outside the gene matches. CDR3 length equals 14 residues. Germline V gives CDR1 ENHRY, CDR2 SYGVKD.

This clone was counted between two and nine times. V is TRBV6-2 or TRBV6-3 and J is TRBJ2-7; TRBD2 matches 9 bases. CDR3 length equals 14 residues. Germline CDR1 MNHEY, CDR2 SVGEGT. Unmatched junction bases numbered 4, after V lost 2 bases and J lost 5 bases. CDR3 sequence reads: CASSYTSSGNEQYF. The CDR3 DNA reads as TGTGCCAGCAGTTACACATCTAGCGGGAACGAGCAGTACTTC.

This clone has just one count. The chain couples TRBV28 to TRBJ1-3, with unresolved D. Germline V gives CDR1 MDHEN, CDR2 SYDVKM. CDR3 length equals 16 residues. With 3 bases removed from V and 0 bases from J, the gap between germline ends came to 12 bases. The CDR3 sequence is CASSFLPRSSGNTIYF. The DNA of the CDR3 is TGTGCCAGCAGTTTTCTCCCTAGGAGCTCTGGAAACACCATATATTTT.

V and J are TRBV18 and TRBJ2-1; a weak D match, TRBD2 (6 bases). The length of the CDR3 is 14 residues. The ends were cut back, 5 bases at V and 4 bases at J, with 12 bases in the middle. CDR1 is KGHSH, CDR2 LQKENI, per germline. This chain's CDR3 is CASSRASEYNEQFF. CDR3 nucleotides: TGTGCCAGCTCAAGGGCTAGCGAATACAATGAGCAGTTCTTC.

The V and J genes are TRBV19 and TRBJ1-3; 8 bases line up with TRBD1. Looked up from germline, CDR1 is LNHDA and CDR2 is SQIVND (reference sequence). V lost 3 bases and J lost 0; bases outside the gene matches: 4. This CDR3 has 16 amino acids. CDR3 amino acids: CASSMGDRLSGNTIYF. CDR3 DNA: TGTGCCAGTAGTATGGGGGACAGGCTCTCTGGAAACACCATATATTTT.

The chain has TRBV7-8 and TRBJ2-3, with 7 bases matching TRBD2. CDR1 is SGHVS, CDR2 FQNEAQ, per germline. CDR3 length equals 17 residues. Trimming at V came to 0 bases and at J to 0 bases, leaving 6 bases not matched to a gene. CDR3 amino acids: CASSLAGLAESTDTQYF. The CDR3 DNA reads as TGTGCCAGCAGCTTAGCGGGGCTAGCGGAGAGCACAGATACGCAGTATTTT.

This sequence joins TRBV5-1 and TRBJ2-2; D is perhaps TRBD1 (5 bases). V lost 4 bases to trimming and J lost 9 bases, with 22 bases between them. This CDR3 spans 16 amino acids. CDR1 SGHRS and CDR2 YFSETQ come from the germline V gene. The CDR3 loop is CASSLEMVYQGRELFF. The CDR3 bases are TGCGCCAGCAGCCTGGAAATGGTTTACCAGGGCCGGGAGCTGTTTTTT.

The chain joins TRBV27 to TRBJ1-2; 7 positions match TRBD1. This CDR3 contains 18 residues. The germline V gene has CDR1 MNHEY and CDR2 SMNVEV (reference sequence). With V trimmed by 6 bases and J by 4 bases, 20 bases remained unmatched. DNA for the CDR3: TGTGCCAGCAGCCTTATATTACCATCAAGGACAGGCAGCTATGGCTACACCTTC. It translates to CASSLILPSRTGSYGYTF.

CDR3 region: CASSHRLGESYEQYF. CDR3 sequence (DNA): TGCGCCAGCAGCCACAGACTCGGGGAGTCCTACGAGCAGTACTTC. The chain uses TRBV4-3 and TRBJ2-7, with a possible D match to TRBD2 (5 bases). This CDR3 contains 15 residues. Between the trimmed V and J ends, which lost 3 bases and 1 base, there was a span of 13 bases. The germline gives CDR1 LGHNA, CDR2 YSLEER.

A note on this clone: Other DNA sequences in this sample translate to the same CDR3. This chain's CDR3 is CSVGTGGNYGYTF. For the CDR3, the DNA is TGCAGCGTTGGTACAGGGGGTAACTATGGCTACACCTTC. The chain couples TRBV29-1 to TRBJ1-2, with 8 bases matching TRBD1. The CDR3 runs to 13 residues. Germline CDR1 SQVTM, CDR2 ANQGSEA. The ends lost 4 bases at V and 1 base at J; junction bases unmatched: 2.

This clone is a singleton in its sample. V and J are TRBV3-1 (or the pseudogene TRBV3-2) and TRBJ1-4; no firm D call. Germline CDR1 LGHDT, CDR2 YNNKEL (reference sequence). There are 15 residues in the CDR3. Trimming left V 4 bases short and J 3 bases short, with 12 bases between. This chain's CDR3 is CASSRHRGANEKLFF. The CDR3 DNA reads as TGTGCCAGCAGCCGGCACCGAGGAGCTAATGAAAAACTGTTTTTT.

The chain couples TRBV5-1 to TRBJ2-5; 13 nucleotides line up with TRBD2. The CDR3 spans 18 residues. The germline gives CDR1 SGHRS, CDR2 YFSETQ. V was pared by 1 base and J by 0 bases, with 6 bases of the junction left unmatched. This CDR3 is CASSLLGLAGVDQETQYF. Written as DNA, the CDR3 is TGCGCCAGCAGCTTGCTTGGACTAGCGGGAGTTGACCAAGAGACCCAGTACTTC.